The present T cell receptor beta chain was sequenced within a study of beta chain features in type 1 diabetes. Across the whole study: The samples had roughly 110,000,000 sorted cells examined in all.

The CDR3 totals 13 residues. Germline V gives CDR1 ENHRY, CDR2 SYGVKD. The ends were cut back, 8 bases at V and 7 bases at J, with 15 bases in the middle. Whole-study results and caveats: Among patients, naive, central memory and Treg TCRB repertoires appeared more similar than among healthy donors. Significant though moderate, a shortening of TCRB CDR3s appeared in all four CD4+ subsets of Type 1 diabetes patients. The question left open here concerned HLA type influencing TCRB rearrangement.

Expressed TCRB transcripts were sequenced, since all the RNA that had been isolated was reverse transcribed. Profiling relied on immunoSEQ multiplex PCR, and the TCRdb table lists in-frame clones only, not all of them. The repertoire holds a few hundred thousand clones, with over 9% as singletons. This clone was seen a few times. Its antigen is unidentified. All of the sorted populations showed purity greater than 95%. Sequences were obtained from central memory CD4+ T cells from blood. The V call is TRBV10-3, the J call TRBJ1-5, with D hard to call. This sequence originates from a young man with type 1 diabetes. The CDR3 reads CAIADKGDQPQHF. The DNA for the CDR3 is TGTGCCATCGCAGACAAAGGTGACCAGCCCCAGCATTTT.